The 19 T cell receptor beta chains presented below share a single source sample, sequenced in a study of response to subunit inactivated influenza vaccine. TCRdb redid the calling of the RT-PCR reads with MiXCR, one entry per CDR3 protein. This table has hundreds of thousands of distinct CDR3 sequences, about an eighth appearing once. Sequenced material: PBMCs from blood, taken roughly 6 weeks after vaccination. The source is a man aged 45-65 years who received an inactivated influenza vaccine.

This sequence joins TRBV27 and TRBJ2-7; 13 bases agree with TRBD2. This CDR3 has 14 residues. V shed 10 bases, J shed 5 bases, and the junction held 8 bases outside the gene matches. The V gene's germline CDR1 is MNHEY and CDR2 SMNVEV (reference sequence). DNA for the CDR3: TGTGCCACTGCGGATGGGACTAGCGGGAACGAGCAGTACTTC. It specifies CATADGTSGNEQYF.

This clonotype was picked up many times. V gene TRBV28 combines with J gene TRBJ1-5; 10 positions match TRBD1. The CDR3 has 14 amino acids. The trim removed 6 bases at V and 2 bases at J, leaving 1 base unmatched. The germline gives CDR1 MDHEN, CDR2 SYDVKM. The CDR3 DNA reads TGTGCCAGCAGGGGGACAGGGGGCAATCAGCCCCAGCATTTT. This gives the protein CASRGTGGNQPQHF.

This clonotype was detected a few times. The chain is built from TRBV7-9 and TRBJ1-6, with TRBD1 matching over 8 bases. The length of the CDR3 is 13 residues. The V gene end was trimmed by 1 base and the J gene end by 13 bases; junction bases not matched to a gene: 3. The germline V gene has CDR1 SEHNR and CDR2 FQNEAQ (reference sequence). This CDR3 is CASSLGTGRPLHF. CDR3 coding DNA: TGTGCCAGCAGCTTAGGGACAGGGAGGCCCCTCCACTTT.

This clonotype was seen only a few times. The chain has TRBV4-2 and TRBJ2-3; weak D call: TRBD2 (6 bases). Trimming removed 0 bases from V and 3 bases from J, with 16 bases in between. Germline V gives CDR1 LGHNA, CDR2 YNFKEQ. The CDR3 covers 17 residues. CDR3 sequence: CASSQEGARGTTDTQYF. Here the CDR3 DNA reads TGTGCCAGCAGCCAAGAGGGAGCCCGGGGGACTACAGATACGCAGTATTTT.

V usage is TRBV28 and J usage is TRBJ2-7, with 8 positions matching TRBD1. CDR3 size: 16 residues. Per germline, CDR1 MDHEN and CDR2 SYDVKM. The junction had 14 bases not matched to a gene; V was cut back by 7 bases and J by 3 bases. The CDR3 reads CASIPRGQGARYEQYF. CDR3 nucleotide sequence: TGTGCCAGCATCCCCCGGGGCCAGGGGGCGCGCTACGAGCAGTACTTC.

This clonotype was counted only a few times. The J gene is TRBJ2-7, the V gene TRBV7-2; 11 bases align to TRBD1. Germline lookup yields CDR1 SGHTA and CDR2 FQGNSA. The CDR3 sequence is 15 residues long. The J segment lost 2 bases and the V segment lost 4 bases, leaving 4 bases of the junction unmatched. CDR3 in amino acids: CASSWGGQGAYEQYF. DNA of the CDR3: TGTGCCAGCAGCTGGGGGGGACAGGGGGCCTACGAGCAGTACTTC.

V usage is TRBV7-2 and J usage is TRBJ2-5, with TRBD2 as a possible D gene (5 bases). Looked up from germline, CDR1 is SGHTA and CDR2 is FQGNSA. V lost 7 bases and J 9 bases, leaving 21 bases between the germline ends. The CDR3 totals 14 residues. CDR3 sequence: CASIGDGPMGAQYF. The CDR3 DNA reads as TGTGCCAGCATCGGTGATGGGCCAATGGGAGCCCAGTACTTC.

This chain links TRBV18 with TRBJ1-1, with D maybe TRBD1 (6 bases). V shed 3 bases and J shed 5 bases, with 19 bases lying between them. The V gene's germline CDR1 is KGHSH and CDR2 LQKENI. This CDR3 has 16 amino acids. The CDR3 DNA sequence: TGTGCCAGCTCACCCGTCCCAGGGCAGGGGATTACTGAAGCTTTCTTT. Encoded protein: CASSPVPGQGITEAFF.

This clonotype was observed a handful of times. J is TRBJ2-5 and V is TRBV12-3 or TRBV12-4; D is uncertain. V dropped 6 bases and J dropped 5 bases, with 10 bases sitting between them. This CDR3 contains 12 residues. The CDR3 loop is CASSPRWETQYF. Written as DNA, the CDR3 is TGTGCCAGCAGCCCCCGGTGGGAGACCCAGTACTTC.

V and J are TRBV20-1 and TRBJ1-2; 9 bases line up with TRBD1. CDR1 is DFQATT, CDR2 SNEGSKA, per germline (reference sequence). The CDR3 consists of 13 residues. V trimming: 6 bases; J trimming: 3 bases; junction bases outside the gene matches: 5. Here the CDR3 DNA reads TGCAGTGCCCCGGGACAGGGCGACTATGGCTACACCTTC. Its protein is CSAPGQGDYGYTF.

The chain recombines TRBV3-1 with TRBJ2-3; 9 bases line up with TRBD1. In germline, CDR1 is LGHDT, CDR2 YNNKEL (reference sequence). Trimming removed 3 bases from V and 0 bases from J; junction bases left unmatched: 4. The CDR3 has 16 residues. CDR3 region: CASSHFGTGSTDTQYF. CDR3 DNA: TGTGCCAGCAGCCATTTTGGGACAGGGAGCACAGATACGCAGTATTTT.

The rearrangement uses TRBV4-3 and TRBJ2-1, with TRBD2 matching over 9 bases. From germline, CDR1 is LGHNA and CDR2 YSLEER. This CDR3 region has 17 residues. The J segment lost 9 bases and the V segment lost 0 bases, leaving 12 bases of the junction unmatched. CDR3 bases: TGCGCCAGCAGCCAAGATACAAGTCGCGGGAGGGAGGTTGAGCAGTTCTTC. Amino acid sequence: CASSQDTSRGREVEQFF.

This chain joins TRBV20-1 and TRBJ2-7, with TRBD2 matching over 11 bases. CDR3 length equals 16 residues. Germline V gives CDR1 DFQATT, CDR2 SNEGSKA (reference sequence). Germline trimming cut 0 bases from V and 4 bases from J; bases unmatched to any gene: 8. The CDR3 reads CSARDLTSGRVYEQYF. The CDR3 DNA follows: TGCAGTGCTAGAGATCTAACTAGCGGGAGAGTATACGAGCAGTACTTC.

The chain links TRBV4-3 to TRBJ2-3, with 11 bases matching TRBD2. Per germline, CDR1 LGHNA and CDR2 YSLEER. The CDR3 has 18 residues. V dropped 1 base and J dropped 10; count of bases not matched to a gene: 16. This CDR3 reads CASSQGLAGGPVQGAQYF. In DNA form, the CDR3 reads TGCGCCAGCAGCCAAGGGCTAGCGGGGGGCCCAGTTCAGGGGGCGCAGTATTTT.

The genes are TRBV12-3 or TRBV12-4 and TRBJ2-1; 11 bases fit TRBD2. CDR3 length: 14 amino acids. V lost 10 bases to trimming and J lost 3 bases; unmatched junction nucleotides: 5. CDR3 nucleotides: TGTGCCACCACTAGCGGGAGAGACTACAATGAGCAGTTCTTC. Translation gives CATTSGRDYNEQFF.

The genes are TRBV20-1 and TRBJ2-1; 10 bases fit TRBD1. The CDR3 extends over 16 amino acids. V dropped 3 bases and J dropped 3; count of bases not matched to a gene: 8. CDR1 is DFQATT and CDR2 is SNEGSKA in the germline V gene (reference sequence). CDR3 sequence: CSASSQWTGGYNEQFF. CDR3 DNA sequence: TGCAGTGCTAGTTCCCAATGGACAGGGGGCTACAATGAGCAGTTCTTC.

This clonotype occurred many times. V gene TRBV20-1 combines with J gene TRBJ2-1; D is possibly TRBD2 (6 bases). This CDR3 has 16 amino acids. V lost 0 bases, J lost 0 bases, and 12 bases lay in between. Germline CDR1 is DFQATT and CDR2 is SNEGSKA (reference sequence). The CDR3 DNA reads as TGCAGTGCTAGAGAGTCGGCGGGACCCTCCTACAATGAGCAGTTCTTC. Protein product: CSARESAGPSYNEQFF.

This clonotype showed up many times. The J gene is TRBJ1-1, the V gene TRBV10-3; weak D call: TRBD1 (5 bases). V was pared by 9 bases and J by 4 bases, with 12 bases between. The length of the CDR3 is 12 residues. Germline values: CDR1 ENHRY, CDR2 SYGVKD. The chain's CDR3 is CAMGDSGTEAFF. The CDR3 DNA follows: TGTGCCATGGGGGATTCGGGCACTGAAGCTTTCTTT.

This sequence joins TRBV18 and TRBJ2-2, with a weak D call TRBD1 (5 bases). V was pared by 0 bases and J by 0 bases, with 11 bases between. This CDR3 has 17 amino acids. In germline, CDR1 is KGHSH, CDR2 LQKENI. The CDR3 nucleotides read TGTGCCAGCTCACCACCTAGGGGAAGCGCGAACACCGGGGAGCTGTTTTTT. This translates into CASSPPRGSANTGELFF.